A selection of T cell receptor beta chains follows, all from one sample in a study of blood T cells in healthy people across ages. Using its own MiXCR run on the 5' RACE reads, TCRdb lists one record per CDR3 protein. The sample shows about 1.6 million distinct CDR3 sequences, roughly 30% of them seen only once. Sample: blood. These receptors were obtained from a woman in her thirties in good health. Each CDR3 is given with its conserved first and last residue. A D gene is named only where the DNA matches it firmly. Size values are once, few and many counts, or a class for expanded clones, and some rows have none.

J gene | V gene | D gene | clone size | CDR3 protein | CDR3 DNA
TRBJ2-7 | TRBV10-3 | . | . | CAISEVELRFEQYF | TGTGCCATCAGTGAGGTGGAGCTAAGGTTCGAGCAGTACTTC
TRBJ2-3 | TRBV27 | TRBD2 | . | CASTEWGLAGGRTQYF | TGTGCCAGCACCGAGTGGGGACTAGCGGGGGGGCGTACGCAGTATTTT
TRBJ2-1 | TRBV2 | TRBD2 | . | CASTGLAIFNEQFF | TGTGCCAGCACGGGACTAGCTATCTTCAATGAGCAGTTCTTC
TRBJ2-7 | TRBV3-1 | TRBD1 | . | CASRPRTGALSEQYF | TGTGCCAGCAGACCTCGGACAGGGGCCCTCTCCGAGCAGTACTTC
TRBJ2-3 | TRBV5-1 | . | few | CASSLSLLTDTQYF | TGCGCCAGCAGCTTGTCCTTACTTACAGATACGCAGTATTTT
TRBJ2-4 | TRBV12-3/TRBV12-4 | TRBD2 | . | CASSSPLAGGEQYF | TGTGCCAGCAGCTCGCCGCTAGCGGGGGGAGAGCAGTACTTC
TRBJ2-3 | TRBV12-3/TRBV12-4 | TRBD2 | . | CASRRSSGSADTQYF | TGTGCCAGCAGACGATCTAGCGGGTCGGCAGATACGCAGTATTTT
TRBJ2-3 | TRBV7-9 | . | . | CASSYDLTSGDTQYF | TGTGCCAGCAGCTACGATCTGACTAGTGGAGATACGCAGTATTTT
TRBJ2-7 | TRBV12-3/TRBV12-4 | . | many | CASSPGHEQYF | TGTGCCAGCAGCCCCGGTCACGAGCAGTACTTC
TRBJ2-1 | TRBV11-3 | . | many | CASSQGRSQIEQFF | TGTGCCAGCAGCCAGGGACGGTCCCAAATAGAGCAGTTCTTC
TRBJ2-3 | TRBV12-3/TRBV12-4 | TRBD1 | . | CASSSLTGRSADTQYF | TGTGCCAGCAGTTCCCTGACAGGGAGAAGCGCAGATACGCAGTATTTT
TRBJ1-1 | TRBV18 | TRBD1 | . | CASSPPGTAWFAFF | TGTGCCAGCTCACCACCCGGGACAGCGTGGTTTGCTTTCTTT
TRBJ1-2 | TRBV6-2/TRBV6-3 | TRBD1 | . | CASRETGGLVGYTF | TGTGCCAGCAGGGAAACAGGGGGCTTGGTTGGCTACACCTTC
TRBJ1-5 | TRBV4-1 | . | few | CASSQGGLGEQPQHF | TGCGCCAGCAGCCAAGGGGGCCTCGGGGAACAGCCCCAGCATTTT
TRBJ1-5 | TRBV4-1 | . | . | CASSIRGEGNQPQHF | TGCGCCAGCAGTATCCGGGGAGAGGGCAATCAGCCCCAGCATTTT
TRBJ1-5 | TRBV27 | . | many | CASSLNGNQPQHF | TGTGCCAGCAGTTTAAATGGCAATCAGCCCCAGCATTTT
TRBJ2-6 | TRBV19 | . | . | CASSQTAGANVLTF | TGTGCCAGTAGTCAGACCGCTGGGGCCAACGTCCTGACTTTC
TRBJ2-1 | TRBV5-5 | TRBD2 | few | CASSPKGTSGYNEQFF | TGTGCCAGCAGCCCGAAAGGGACTAGCGGTTACAATGAGCAGTTCTTC
TRBJ2-5 | TRBV11-2 | . | . | CASSLSAGKRRETQYF | TGTGCCAGCAGCTTATCGGCAGGGAAACGCCGAGAGACCCAGTACTTC
TRBJ2-2 | TRBV12-3/TRBV12-4 | . | . | CASSFYGANTGELFF | TGTGCCAGCAGTTTTTATGGGGCCAACACCGGGGAGCTGTTTTTT
TRBJ2-1 | TRBV25-1 | . | few | CASSDGVNEQFF | TGTGCCAGCAGTGATGGCGTTAATGAGCAGTTCTTC
TRBJ2-1 | TRBV7-3 | . | . | CASSPAAATYNEQFF | TGTGCCAGCAGCCCCGCTGCGGCCACCTACAATGAGCAGTTCTTC
TRBJ2-3 | TRBV29-1 | TRBD2 | many | CSVELAGTDTQYF | TGCAGCGTTGAACTAGCGGGGACAGATACGCAGTATTTT
TRBJ2-5 | TRBV9 | . | . | CASSYSQGPQETQYF | TGTGCCAGCAGTTACTCCCAGGGTCCACAAGAGACCCAGTACTTC
TRBJ1-2 | TRBV20-1 | . | . | CSARMTQGHSGYTF | TGCAGTGCTAGAATGACCCAGGGACACAGTGGCTACACCTTC
TRBJ2-5 | TRBV7-9 | . | . | CASSHGLGNEQYF | TGTGCCAGCAGCCACGGTTTGGGCAATGAGCAGTACTTC
TRBJ2-3 | TRBV6-5 | . | few | CASSYSMGTDTQYF | TGTGCCAGCAGTTACTCGATGGGCACAGATACGCAGTATTTT
TRBJ1-2 | TRBV20-1 | . | . | CSAPGLYGYTF | TGCAGTGCCCCAGGGCTCTATGGCTACACCTTC
TRBJ2-3 | TRBV28 | . | . | CASRHAASTDTQYF | TGTGCCAGCAGGCACGCCGCGAGCACAGATACGCAGTATTTT
TRBJ1-4 | TRBV9 | . | . | CASSMGHLNEKLFF | TGTGCCAGCAGCATGGGACACCTGAATGAAAAACTGTTTTTT
TRBJ2-1 | TRBV2 | TRBD2 | few | CASSPTSGANEQFF | TGTGCCAGCAGCCCAACTAGCGGGGCCAATGAGCAGTTCTTC
TRBJ2-3 | TRBV7-6 | . | . | CAGSLDVVVTDTQYF | TGTGCCGGCAGCTTAGATGTAGTCGTCACAGATACGCAGTATTTT
TRBJ1-6 | TRBV5-1 | . | . | CASSLLLRGQNSPLHF | TGCGCCAGCAGCTTGCTCCTTCGGGGTCAGAATTCACCCCTCCACTTT
TRBJ1-5 | TRBV7-3 | . | once | CASSLNSSNQPQHF | TGTGCCAGCAGCTTGAATTCTAGCAATCAGCCCCAGCATTTT
TRBJ2-5 | TRBV20-1 | . | few | CSAMARTGETQYF | TGCAGTGCTATGGCCCGAACAGGGGAGACCCAGTACTTC
TRBJ2-7 | TRBV6-5 | TRBD2 | . | CASSYGGGGKYEQYF | TGTGCCAGCAGTTACGGGGGCGGGGGGAAATACGAGCAGTACTTC
TRBJ2-7 | TRBV6-4 | . | few | CASKPGQGYNEQYF | TGTGCCAGCAAGCCCGGGCAGGGTTATAACGAGCAGTACTTC
TRBJ2-3 | TRBV29-1 | TRBD2 | many | CSPLEVLAGRYTQYF | TGCAGCCCCTTGGAGGTTCTAGCGGGGCGATATACGCAGTATTTT
TRBJ1-5 | TRBV7-9 | TRBD1 | . | CASSRVTGGLSNQPQHF | TGTGCCAGCAGCCGAGTGACAGGGGGCCTAAGCAATCAGCCCCAGCATTTT
TRBJ2-7 | TRBV27 | TRBD1 | many | CASRTGGHEQYF | TGTGCCAGCAGGACAGGGGGACACGAGCAGTACTTC
TRBJ2-1 | TRBV6-2/TRBV6-3 | TRBD2 | . | CASSSLTSGDYNEQFF | TGTGCCAGCAGTTCGCTGACTAGCGGAGACTACAATGAGCAGTTCTTC
TRBJ2-5 | TRBV2 | . | few | CASKGTRVQETQYF | TGTGCCAGCAAGGGAACTAGGGTCCAAGAGACCCAGTACTTC
TRBJ2-1 | TRBV4-1 | . | many | CASSQDTEGQFF | TGCGCCAGCAGCCAAGATACCGAGGGGCAGTTCTTC
TRBJ2-7 | TRBV12-3/TRBV12-4 | . | . | CASSLSYLTPAREQYF | TGTGCCAGCAGTTTAAGTTACCTTACCCCGGCGCGCGAGCAGTACTTC
TRBJ2-7 | TRBV5-1 | . | few | CASSGNMAYEQYF | TGCGCCAGCTCAGGGAATATGGCCTACGAGCAGTACTTC